Shown below are 3 T cell receptor beta chains from a single sample sequenced in a study of blood T cells in healthy people across ages (dated by TCRdb to about 2015). The library relied on 5' RACE. A second PCR of roughly 7 to 11 cycles was performed with a sample-barcoded 5' primer and a J-beta primer mix. Through fastp at Q25 and MiXCR, TCRdb rebuilt clones from the public reads, retaining in-frame beta chains. Each entry is one CDR3 protein sequence, shown with its most common DNA and genes. In this sample the table shows 1.8 million or so distinct CDR3 sequences, roughly two fifths of which occur a single time. The ten largest clones represent 20% to 25% of the sample. The material sequenced was blood. These receptors originate from a human donor in good health.

This rearrangement joins TRBV15 to TRBJ2-1; TRBD1 is a possible D gene (5 bases). CDR3 length equals 18 residues. V gave up 0 bases and J gave up 13 bases, with 28 bases separating them. The germline V gene encodes CDR1 LNHNV and CDR2 YYDKDF (reference sequence). The CDR3 DNA reads as TGTGCCACCAGCAGAGATGGTTTGACAGCCAACCTCCGAGAGACCCAGTTCTTC. This translates into CATSRDGLTANLRETQFF.

V is TRBV5-1 and J is TRBJ2-5, with TRBD2 matching 11 bases. Per germline, CDR1 SGHRS and CDR2 YFSETQ. The CDR3 runs to 16 residues. With V trimmed by 4 bases and J by 5 bases, 10 bases remained unmatched. This CDR3 is CASSPFSGGAWETQYF. The CDR3 nucleotides are TGCGCCAGCAGCCCTTTTAGCGGGGGGGCTTGGGAGACCCAGTACTTC.

V is TRBV7-9 and J is TRBJ1-2; D ambiguous. Per germline, CDR1 SEHNR and CDR2 FQNEAQ (reference sequence). There are 13 residues in the CDR3. Trimming stripped 5 bases from V and 6 bases from J, with 13 bases between. CDR3 amino acids: CASSQRFQDGYTF. The DNA for the CDR3 is TGTGCCAGCAGCCAAAGGTTTCAGGATGGCTACACCTTC.